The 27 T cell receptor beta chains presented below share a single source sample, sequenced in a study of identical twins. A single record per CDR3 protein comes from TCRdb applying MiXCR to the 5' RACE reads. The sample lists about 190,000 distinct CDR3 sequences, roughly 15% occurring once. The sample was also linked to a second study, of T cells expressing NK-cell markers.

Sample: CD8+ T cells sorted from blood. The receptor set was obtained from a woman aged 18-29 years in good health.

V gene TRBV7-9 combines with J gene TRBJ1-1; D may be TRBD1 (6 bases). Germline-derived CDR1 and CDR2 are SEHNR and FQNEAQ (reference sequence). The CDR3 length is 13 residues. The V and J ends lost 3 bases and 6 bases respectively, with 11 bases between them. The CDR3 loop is CASSFPGDPEAFF. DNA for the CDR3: TGTGCCAGCAGCTTCCCAGGGGACCCTGAAGCTTTCTTT.

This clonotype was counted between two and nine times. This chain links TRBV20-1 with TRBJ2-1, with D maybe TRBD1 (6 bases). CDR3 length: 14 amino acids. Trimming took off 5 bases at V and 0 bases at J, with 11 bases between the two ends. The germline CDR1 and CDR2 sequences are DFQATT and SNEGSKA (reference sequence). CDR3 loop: CSARQESSYNEQFF. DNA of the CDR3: TGCAGTGCTCGACAGGAGAGCTCCTACAATGAGCAGTTCTTC.

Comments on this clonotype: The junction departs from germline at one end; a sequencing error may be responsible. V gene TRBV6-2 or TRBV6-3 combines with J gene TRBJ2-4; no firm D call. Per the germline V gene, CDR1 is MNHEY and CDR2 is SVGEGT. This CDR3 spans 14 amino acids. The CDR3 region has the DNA TGTGCCAGCAGTCTCGAGAGGCCCAAAAGCATTCAGTACTTC. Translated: CASSLERPKSIQYF.

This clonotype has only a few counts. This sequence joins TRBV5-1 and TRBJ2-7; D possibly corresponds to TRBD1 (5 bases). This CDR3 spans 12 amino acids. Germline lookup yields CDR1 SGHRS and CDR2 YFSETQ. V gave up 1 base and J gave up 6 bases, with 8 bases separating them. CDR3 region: CASSLWGREQYF. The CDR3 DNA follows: TGCGCCAGCAGCTTGTGGGGCCGCGAGCAGTACTTC.

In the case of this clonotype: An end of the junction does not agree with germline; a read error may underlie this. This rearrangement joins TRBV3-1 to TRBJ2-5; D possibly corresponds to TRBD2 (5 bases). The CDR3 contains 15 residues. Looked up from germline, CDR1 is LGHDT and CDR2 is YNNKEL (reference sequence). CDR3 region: CACSHPSWSQETQYF. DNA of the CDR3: TGTGCCTGCAGCCATCCTAGCTGGAGTCAAGAGACCCAGTACTTC.

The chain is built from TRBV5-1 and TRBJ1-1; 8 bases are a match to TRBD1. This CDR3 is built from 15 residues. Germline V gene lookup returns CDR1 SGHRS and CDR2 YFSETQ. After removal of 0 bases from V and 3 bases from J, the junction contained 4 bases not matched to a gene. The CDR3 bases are TGCGCCAGCAGCTTGGCCGGGACAGGTGACACTGAAGCTTTCTTT. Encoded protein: CASSLAGTGDTEAFF.

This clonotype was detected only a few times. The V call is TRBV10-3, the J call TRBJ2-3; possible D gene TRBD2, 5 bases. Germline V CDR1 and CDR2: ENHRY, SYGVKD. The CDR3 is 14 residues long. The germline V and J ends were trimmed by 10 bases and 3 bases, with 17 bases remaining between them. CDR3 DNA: TGTGCCACAGAGGGCCTAGAGGAGACAGATACGCAGTATTTT. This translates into CATEGLEETDTQYF.

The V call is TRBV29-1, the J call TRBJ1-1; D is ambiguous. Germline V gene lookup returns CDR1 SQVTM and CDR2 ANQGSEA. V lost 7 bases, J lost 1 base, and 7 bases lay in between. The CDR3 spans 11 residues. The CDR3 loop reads CSAAGNTEAFF. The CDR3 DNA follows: TGCAGCGCCGCGGGGAACACTGAAGCTTTCTTT.

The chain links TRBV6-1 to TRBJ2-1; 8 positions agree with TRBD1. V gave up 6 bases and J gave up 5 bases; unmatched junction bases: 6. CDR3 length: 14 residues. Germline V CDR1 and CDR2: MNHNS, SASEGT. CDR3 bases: TGTGCCAGCAGCCTACGACAGGGGAACAATGAGCAGTTCTTC. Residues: CASSLRQGNNEQFF.

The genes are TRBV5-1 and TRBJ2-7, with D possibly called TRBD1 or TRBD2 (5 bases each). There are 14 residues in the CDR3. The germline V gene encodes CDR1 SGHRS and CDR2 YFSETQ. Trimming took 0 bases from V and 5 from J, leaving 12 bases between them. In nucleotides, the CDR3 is TGCGCCAGCAGCTTGGTGGGGGTGAATGACGAGCAGTACTTC. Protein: CASSLVGVNDEQYF.

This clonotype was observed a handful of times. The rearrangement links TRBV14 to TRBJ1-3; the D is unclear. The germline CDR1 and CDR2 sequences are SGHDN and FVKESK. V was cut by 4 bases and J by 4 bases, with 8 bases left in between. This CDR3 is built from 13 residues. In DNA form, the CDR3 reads TGTGCCAGCAGCCCGCATGAAGGAAACACCATATATTTT. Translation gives CASSPHEGNTIYF. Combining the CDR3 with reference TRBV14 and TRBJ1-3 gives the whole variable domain EAGVTQFPSHSVIEKGQTVTLRCDPISGHDNLYWYRRVMGKEIKFLLHFVKESKQDESGMPNNRFLAERTGGTYSTLKVQPAELEDSGVYFCASSPHEGNTIYFGEGSWLTVV.

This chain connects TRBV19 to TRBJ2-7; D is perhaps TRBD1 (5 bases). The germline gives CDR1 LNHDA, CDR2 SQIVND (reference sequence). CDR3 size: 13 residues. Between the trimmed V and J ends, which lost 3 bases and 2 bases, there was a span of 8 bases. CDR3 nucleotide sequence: TGTGCCAGTAGTATGGGGCAGACCTACGAGCAGTACTTC. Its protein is CASSMGQTYEQYF.

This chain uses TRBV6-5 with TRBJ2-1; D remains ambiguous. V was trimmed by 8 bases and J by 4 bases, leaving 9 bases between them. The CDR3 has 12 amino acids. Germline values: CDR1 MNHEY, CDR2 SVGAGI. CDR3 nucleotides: TGTGCCAGCGGCGAATCGTACAATGAGCAGTTCTTC. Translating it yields CASGESYNEQFF.

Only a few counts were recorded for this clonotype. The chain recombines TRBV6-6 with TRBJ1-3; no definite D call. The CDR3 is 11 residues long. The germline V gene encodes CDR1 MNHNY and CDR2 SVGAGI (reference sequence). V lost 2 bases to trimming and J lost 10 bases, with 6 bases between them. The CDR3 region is CASSYGRTIYF. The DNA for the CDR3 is TGTGCCAGCAGTTACGGGAGAACCATATATTTT.

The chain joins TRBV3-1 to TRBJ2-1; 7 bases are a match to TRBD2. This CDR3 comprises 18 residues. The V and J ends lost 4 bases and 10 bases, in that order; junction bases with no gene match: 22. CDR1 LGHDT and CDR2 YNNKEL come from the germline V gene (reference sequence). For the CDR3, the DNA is TGTGCCAGCAGCCTCCCGGGGTGGGAGGGTCCCGCCGGTTCGGAGCAGTTCTTC. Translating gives CASSLPGWEGPAGSEQFF.

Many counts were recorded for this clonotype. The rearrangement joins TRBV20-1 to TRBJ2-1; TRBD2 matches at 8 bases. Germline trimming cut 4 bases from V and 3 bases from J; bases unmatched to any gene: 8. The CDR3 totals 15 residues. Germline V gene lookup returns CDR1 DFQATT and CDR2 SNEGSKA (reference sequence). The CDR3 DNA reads TGCAGTGCTAAACTACATAGCGGGGACTACAATGAGCAGTTCTTC. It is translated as CSAKLHSGDYNEQFF.

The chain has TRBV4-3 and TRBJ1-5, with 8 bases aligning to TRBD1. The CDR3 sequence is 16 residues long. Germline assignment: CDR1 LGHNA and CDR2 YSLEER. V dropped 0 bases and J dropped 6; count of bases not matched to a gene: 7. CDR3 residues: CASSQDNAGGGQPQHF. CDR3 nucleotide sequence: TGCGCCAGCAGCCAAGATAATGCAGGGGGCGGTCAGCCCCAGCATTTT.

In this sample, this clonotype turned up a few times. The CDR3 region is CASSQGIAEQYF. CDR3 sequence (DNA): TGTGCCAGCTCTCAGGGAATAGCCGAGCAGTACTTC. This rearrangement joins TRBV27 to TRBJ2-7; the D gene is possibly TRBD1 (5 bases). The germline V gene has CDR1 MNHEY and CDR2 SMNVEV (reference sequence). The V gene lost 8 bases and the J gene lost 6 bases, with 14 bases spanning the gap. This CDR3 has 12 amino acids.

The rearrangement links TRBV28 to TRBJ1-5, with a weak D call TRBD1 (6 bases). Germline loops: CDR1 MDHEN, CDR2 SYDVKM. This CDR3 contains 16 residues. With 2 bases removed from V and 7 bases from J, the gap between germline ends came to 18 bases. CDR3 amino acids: CASSLSATGNRQPQHF. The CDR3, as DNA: TGTGCCAGCAGTTTAAGCGCCACAGGGAATCGGCAGCCCCAGCATTTT.

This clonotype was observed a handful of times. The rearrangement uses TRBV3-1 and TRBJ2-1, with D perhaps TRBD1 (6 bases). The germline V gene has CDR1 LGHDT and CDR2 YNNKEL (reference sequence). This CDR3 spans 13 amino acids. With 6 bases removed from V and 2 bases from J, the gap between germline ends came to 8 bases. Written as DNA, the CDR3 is TGTGCCAGCAGACAGGGACCCTACAATGAGCAGTTCTTC. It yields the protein CASRQGPYNEQFF.

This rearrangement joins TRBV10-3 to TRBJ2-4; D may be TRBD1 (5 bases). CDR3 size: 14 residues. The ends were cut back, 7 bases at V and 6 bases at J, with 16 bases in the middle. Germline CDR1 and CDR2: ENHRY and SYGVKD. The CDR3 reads CAIMDPLQGNIQYF. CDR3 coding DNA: TGTGCCATCATGGACCCCCTCCAGGGAAACATTCAGTACTTC.

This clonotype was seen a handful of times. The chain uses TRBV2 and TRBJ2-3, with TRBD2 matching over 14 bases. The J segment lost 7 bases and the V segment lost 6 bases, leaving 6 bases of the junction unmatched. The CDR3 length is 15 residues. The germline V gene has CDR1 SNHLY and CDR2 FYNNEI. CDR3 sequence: CASSGTSGRGNTQYF. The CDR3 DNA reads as TGTGCCAGCAGCGGGACTAGCGGGAGAGGAAATACGCAGTATTTT.

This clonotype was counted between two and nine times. The CDR3 DNA reads as TGTGCCAGCAGTCACCAACTAAATGGGGGCGGGACGTACAATGAGCAGTTCTTC. The encoded protein is CASSHQLNGGGTYNEQFF. The chain recombines TRBV28 with TRBJ2-1, with D perhaps TRBD1 or TRBD2 (6 bases each). V lost 5 bases to trimming and J lost 4 bases, with 24 bases between them. Germline assignment: CDR1 MDHEN and CDR2 SYDVKM. CDR3 length equals 18 residues.

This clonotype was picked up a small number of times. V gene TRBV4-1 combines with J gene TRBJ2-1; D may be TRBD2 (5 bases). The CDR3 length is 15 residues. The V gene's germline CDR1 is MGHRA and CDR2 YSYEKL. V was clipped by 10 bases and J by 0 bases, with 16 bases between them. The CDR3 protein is CATTLSVSSYNEQFF. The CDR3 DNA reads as TGCGCCACCACCCTTAGCGTCAGCTCCTACAATGAGCAGTTCTTC.

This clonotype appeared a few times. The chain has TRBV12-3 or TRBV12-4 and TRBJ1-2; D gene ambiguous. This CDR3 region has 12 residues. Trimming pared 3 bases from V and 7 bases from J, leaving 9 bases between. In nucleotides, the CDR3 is TGTGCCAGCAGTTTTCGGGCGGCTGGCTACACCTTC. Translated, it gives CASSFRAAGYTF.

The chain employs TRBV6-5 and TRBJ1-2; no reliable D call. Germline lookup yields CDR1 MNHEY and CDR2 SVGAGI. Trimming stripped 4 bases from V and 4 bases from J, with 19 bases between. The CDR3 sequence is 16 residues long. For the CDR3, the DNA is TGTGCCAGCAGTTTTGGTCAGACCAGGTTCAGCTATGGCTACACCTTC. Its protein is CASSFGQTRFSYGYTF.

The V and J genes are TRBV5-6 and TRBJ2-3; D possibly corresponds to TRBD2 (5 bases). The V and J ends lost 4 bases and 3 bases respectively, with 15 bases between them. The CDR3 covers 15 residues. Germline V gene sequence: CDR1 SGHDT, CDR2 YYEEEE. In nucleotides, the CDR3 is TGTGCCAGCAGCCCCTCTCTGAGGGCAACAGATACGCAGTATTTT. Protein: CASSPSLRATDTQYF. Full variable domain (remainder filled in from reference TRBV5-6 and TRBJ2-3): DAGVTQSPTHLIKTRGQQVTLRCSPKSGHDTVSWYQQALGQGPQFIFQYYEEEERQRGNFPDRFSGHQFPNYSSELNVNALLLGDSALYLCASSPSLRATDTQYFGPGTRLTVL.